Listed here are 25 T cell receptor beta chains from one sample, sequenced in a study of graft-versus-host responses after intestinal transplantation. Produced via immunoSEQ multiplex PCR; TCRdb's table is partial and in-frame only. The data contain about 110,000 clones, more than 90% of them singletons. No antigen is known for these receptors. Sequenced here: unstimulated CD4+ T cells sorted from spleen or lymph node cells, sampled before transplant. These TCRs come from a human donor who was the organ donor for an intestinal transplant.

The genes are TRBV29-1 and TRBJ2-1; tentative D call: TRBD1 (6 bases). This CDR3 is 12 amino acids long. V was trimmed by 3 bases and J by 3 bases, leaving 6 bases between them. The germline V gene has CDR1 SQVTM and CDR2 ANQGSEA. CDR3 in amino acids: CSVDRGYNEQFF. CDR3 DNA: TGCAGCGTTGACAGGGGCTACAATGAGCAGTTCTTC.

The rearrangement links TRBV6-1 to TRBJ1-4; 8 positions match TRBD1. CDR1 is MNHNS and CDR2 is SASEGT in the germline V gene. The CDR3 covers 14 residues. Trimming removed 6 bases from V and 5 bases from J; junction bases left unmatched: 5. The CDR3: CASRVTGANEKLFF. The DNA of the CDR3 is TGTGCCAGCAGAGTGACAGGGGCAAATGAAAAACTGTTTTTT.

This chain joins TRBV15 and TRBJ2-5; no clear D gene. The CDR3 is 16 residues long. Trimming took 0 bases from V and 1 from J, leaving 12 bases between them. Germline CDR1 and CDR2: LNHNV and YYDKDF (reference sequence). This CDR3 reads CATSRDEIAIQETQYF. CDR3 nucleotide sequence: TGTGCCACCAGCAGAGATGAGATAGCCATCCAAGAGACCCAGTACTTC.

The chain is built from TRBV28 and TRBJ1-2; D gene ambiguous. Germline V gene lookup returns CDR1 MDHEN and CDR2 SYDVKM. CDR3 length equals 13 residues. Trimming shortened V by 3 bases and J by 2 bases, and 7 bases separated the two germline ends. The CDR3, as DNA: TGTGCCAGCAGTTTCGAACAGAACTATGGCTACACCTTC. Its translation: CASSFEQNYGYTF.

V and J are TRBV11-2 and TRBJ2-3; 9 bases fit TRBD1. Germline CDR1 reads SGHAT; CDR2 reads FQNNGV. This CDR3 region has 17 residues. Trimming at V came to 0 bases and at J to 6 bases, leaving 10 bases not matched to a gene. The CDR3 region has the DNA TGTGCCAGCAGCTTAGATCTAGGTGGGACAGGGCCCGATACGCAGTATTTT. This sequence encodes CASSLDLGGTGPDTQYF.

The chain links TRBV6-5 to TRBJ1-2; D is ambiguous. In germline, CDR1 is MNHEY, CDR2 SVGAGI. CDR3 length equals 14 residues. V shed 0 bases and J shed 0 bases, with 5 bases lying between them. The CDR3 protein is CASSYSGANYGYTF. DNA for the CDR3: TGTGCCAGCAGTTACTCAGGAGCTAACTATGGCTACACCTTC.

This clone has only one observation. V and J are TRBV11-2 and TRBJ2-5, with 8 bases that match TRBD2. The CDR3 runs 14 residues. Germline V gene lookup returns CDR1 SGHAT and CDR2 FQNNGV. V lost 5 bases to trimming and J lost 5 bases; unmatched junction nucleotides: 7. CDR3 bases: TGTGCCAGCAGCCAGGGACTAGGGGAGGAGACCCAGTACTTC. Residues: CASSQGLGEETQYF.

This chain connects TRBV19 to TRBJ2-7, with D perhaps matching TRBD1 (6 bases). Germline V lookup: CDR1 LNHDA, CDR2 SQIVND (reference sequence). This CDR3 has 14 residues. Trimming pared 5 bases from V and 3 bases from J, leaving 14 bases between. Here the CDR3 DNA reads TGTGCCAGTAGTTCACAGGGTTGGTACTACGAGCAGTACTTC. This sequence encodes CASSSQGWYYEQYF. Supplemented by reference TRBV19 and TRBJ2-7, the full variable domain reads DGGITQSPKYLFRKEGQNVTLSCEQNLNHDAMYWYRQDPGQGLRLIYYSQIVNDFQKGDIAEGYSVSREKKESFPLTVTSAQKNPTAFYLCASSSQGWYYEQYFGPGTRLTVT.

This clone occurred once. The same CDR3 also results from other DNA sequences found in this sample. The chain has TRBV2 and TRBJ1-1; 7 bases map to TRBD1. The CDR3 loop spans 14 amino acids. Per germline, CDR1 SNHLY and CDR2 FYNNEI. With 6 bases clipped from V and 0 bases from J, the junction kept 4 bases outside the gene matches. The CDR3 coding sequence is TGTGCCAGCAGCTTGACAGGGTTGAACACTGAAGCTTTCTTT. Its protein product is CASSLTGLNTEAFF.

The chain recombines TRBV7-2 with TRBJ2-7, with TRBD2 matching over 10 bases. Unmatched junction bases numbered 11, after V lost 8 bases and J lost 4 bases. The CDR3 is 15 amino acids. Germline assignment: CDR1 SGHTA and CDR2 FQGNSA. The CDR3 here is CASSRQAGGPYEQYF. CDR3 DNA: TGTGCCAGCTCGCGGCAAGCGGGAGGGCCTTACGAGCAGTACTTC.

The V call is TRBV27, the J call TRBJ2-3; the match to TRBD1 covers 8 bases. Germline assignment: CDR1 MNHEY and CDR2 SMNVEV (reference sequence). V dropped 5 bases and J dropped 5; count of bases not matched to a gene: 12. This CDR3 contains 16 residues. The CDR3 nucleotides are TGTGCCAGCAGTCCTACCGGACGTACAGGGGGAGATACGCAGTATTTT. Protein: CASSPTGRTGGDTQYF.

This sequence joins TRBV19 and TRBJ2-7; 8 nucleotides agree with TRBD2. Germline CDR1 is LNHDA and CDR2 is SQIVND (reference sequence). The CDR3 length is 13 residues. Trimming took 3 bases from V and 5 from J; bases not matched to a gene: 3. CDR3 sequence (DNA): TGTGCCAGTAGTATCAGCGGGAGCAACGAGCAGTACTTC. Residues: CASSISGSNEQYF.

The rearrangement joins TRBV4-3 to TRBJ2-3; TRBD1 might be the D (6 bases). The CDR3 length is 14 residues. The ends were cut back, 4 bases at V and 8 bases at J, with 16 bases in the middle. Germline CDR1 LGHNA, CDR2 YSLEER. The CDR3 region has the DNA TGCGCCAGCAGCCGAGATGACAGGTCATCTACGCAGTATTTT. Amino acid sequence: CASSRDDRSSTQYF.

V gene TRBV29-1 combines with J gene TRBJ2-2; no clear D gene. The CDR3 is 13 amino acids. Trimming cost V 7 bases and J 0 bases, with 9 bases left between them. Germline V gene data show CDR1 as SQVTM and CDR2 as ANQGSEA. The CDR3 DNA reads as TGCAGCGGGGCCCGGCCGAACACCGGGGAGCTGTTTTTT. Its translation is CSGARPNTGELFF.

The V gene is TRBV7-6, the J gene TRBJ2-1; the match to TRBD2 covers 13 bases. With V trimmed by 6 bases and J by 6 bases, 5 bases remained unmatched. Germline-derived CDR1 and CDR2 are SGHVS and FNYEAQ. There are 15 residues in the CDR3. The chain's CDR3 is CASSLTSGRPNEQFF. The CDR3 DNA is TGTGCCAGCAGTTTGACTAGCGGGAGGCCCAATGAGCAGTTCTTC.

The chain links TRBV4-2 to TRBJ1-5, with 7 nucleotides matching TRBD1. Germline assignment: CDR1 LGHNA and CDR2 YNFKEQ. The CDR3 consists of 19 residues. Trimming at V came to 0 bases and at J to 0 bases, leaving 11 bases not matched to a gene. In DNA form, the CDR3 reads TGTGCCAGCAGCCAAGATTGGGACAGCAGTGTCTATAGCAATCAGCCCCAGCATTTT. Translating gives CASSQDWDSSVYSNQPQHF.

V is TRBV6-1 and J is TRBJ1-1, with D tentatively TRBD1 (6 bases). The germline V and J ends were trimmed by 6 bases and 4 bases, with 18 bases remaining between them. CDR3 length: 15 residues. Germline V gene sequence: CDR1 MNHNS, CDR2 SASEGT. This CDR3 reads CASSQLREGGTEAFF. DNA for the CDR3: TGTGCCAGCAGCCAACTGAGGGAGGGGGGCACTGAAGCTTTCTTT.

The chain has TRBV18 and TRBJ2-3; D is uncertain. Germline CDR1 is KGHSH and CDR2 is LQKENI. V was pared by 6 bases and J by 2 bases, with 6 bases between. The CDR3 is made up of 12 amino acids. CDR3 loop: CASSRVTDTQYF. The CDR3 bases are TGTGCCAGCTCCCGGGTCACAGATACGCAGTATTTT.

On this clone: Other nucleotide sequences in the sample specify the same CDR3. CDR3 bases: TGTGCCAGCAGCTTAGCGGGCACAGATACGCAGTATTTT. Its protein is CASSLAGTDTQYF. The V call is TRBV11-2, the J call TRBJ2-3; D call uncertain. Trimming took 1 base from V and 1 from J, leaving 3 bases between them. In germline, CDR1 is SGHAT, CDR2 FQNNGV. This CDR3 spans 13 amino acids.

The count of this clone is one. The V call is TRBV20-1, the J call TRBJ2-5; D ambiguous. Germline CDR1 reads DFQATT; CDR2 reads SNEGSKA (reference sequence). The CDR3 sequence is 11 residues long. V lost 7 bases and J lost 5, with 11 bases in between. As DNA, the CDR3 is TGCAGTGGCAAAAGATCTGAGACCCAGTACTTC. Translation gives CSGKRSETQYF.

The V and J genes are TRBV28 and TRBJ2-7; D might be TRBD1 (6 bases). The CDR3 is made up of 14 amino acids. The germline gives CDR1 MDHEN, CDR2 SYDVKM. The V gene lost 6 bases and the J gene lost 0 bases, with 12 bases spanning the gap. CDR3 coding DNA: TGTGCCAGCAGCCTGACAGGTCTCTCCTACGAGCAGTACTTC. Translation gives CASSLTGLSYEQYF.

This sequence joins TRBV2 and TRBJ1-2; 8 positions match TRBD1. The V gene's germline CDR1 is SNHLY and CDR2 FYNNEI. The CDR3 spans 15 residues. With 3 bases clipped from V and 1 base from J, the junction kept 4 bases outside the gene matches. CDR3 in amino acids: CASSERTGINYGYTF. Written as DNA, the CDR3 is TGTGCCAGCAGTGAGCGGACAGGGATTAACTATGGCTACACCTTC.

V usage is TRBV25-1 and J usage is TRBJ2-7, with TRBD2 matching 11 bases. CDR3 length: 16 amino acids. Trimming took 3 bases from V and 3 from J; bases not matched to a gene: 7. Germline assignment: CDR1 MGHDK and CDR2 SYGVNS. For the CDR3, the DNA is TGTGCCAGCAGTGAGGCCGGGACTAGCGGAAACTACGAGCAGTACTTC. Translating gives CASSEAGTSGNYEQYF.

The chain employs TRBV6-5 and TRBJ2-5, with a weak D call TRBD2 (6 bases). The length of the CDR3 is 16 residues. The ends were cut back, 2 bases at V and 5 bases at J, with 18 bases in the middle. Germline CDR1 MNHEY, CDR2 SVGAGI. The CDR3 nucleotides read TGTGCCAGCAGTTACGTCGGAGGGATGGGGAGTGAGACCCAGTACTTC. Its protein is CASSYVGGMGSETQYF.

This chain links TRBV19 with TRBJ2-3; TRBD2 aligns across 10 bases. Germline values: CDR1 LNHDA, CDR2 SQIVND (reference sequence). The V gene end was trimmed by 8 bases and the J gene end by 4 bases; junction bases not matched to a gene: 6. This CDR3 contains 14 residues. CDR3 amino acids: CASATSGISDTQYF. In DNA form, the CDR3 reads TGTGCCAGTGCTACTAGCGGGATATCAGATACGCAGTATTTT.